The next 17 T cell receptor beta chains were all read from a single sample in a study of OX40 agonist ivuxolimab in advanced cancers. Method: immunoSEQ multiplex PCR; TCRdb's copy keeps in-frame clones and lacks some. There are some 65,000 clones in the sample; 75% to 90% occur only once, and about 12% lies in the top ten. Sequencing used CD4+ or CD8+ T cells sorted from blood, obtained in a trial of the OX40 agonist ivuxolimab. The receptors derive from an adult with an advanced solid tumor such as melanoma, head and neck, liver or kidney cancer.

V usage is TRBV15 and J usage is TRBJ2-7, with 7 nucleotides matching TRBD2. The CDR3 runs 13 residues. The germline CDR1 and CDR2 sequences are LNHNV and YYDKDF (reference sequence). With V trimmed by 6 bases and J by 2 bases, 4 bases remained unmatched. CDR3 residues: CATSGGDTYEQYF. The CDR3 region has the DNA TGTGCCACCAGTGGGGGGGATACCTACGAGCAGTACTTC.

The rearrangement joins TRBV5-8 to TRBJ2-3, with 9 bases matching TRBD1. CDR1 and CDR2 from the germline V gene are SGHTS and YDEGEE. The CDR3 totals 15 residues. V gave up 4 bases and J gave up 3 bases; unmatched junction bases: 6. In DNA, the CDR3 is TGTGCCAGCAGCGCGGGACAGGGAGGAACAGATACGCAGTATTTT. This sequence encodes CASSAGQGGTDTQYF.

V gene TRBV11-2 combines with J gene TRBJ2-1; no clear D gene. Germline loops: CDR1 SGHAT, CDR2 FQNNGV. V dropped 3 bases and J dropped 8 bases, with 11 bases sitting between them. This CDR3 spans 13 amino acids. DNA for the CDR3: TGTGCCAGCAGCTTTCTCCCCGCTGATGAGCAGTTCTTC. This encodes CASSFLPADEQFF.

The chain links TRBV30 to TRBJ2-7; 7 bases map to TRBD2. This CDR3 has 13 amino acids. Per the germline V gene, CDR1 is GTSNPN and CDR2 is SVGIG (reference sequence). V was clipped by 2 bases and J by 1 base; unmatched bases: 2. The CDR3 DNA follows: TGTGCCTGGAGTACGGGAGGATCCTACGAGCAGTACTTC. It yields the protein CAWSTGGSYEQYF.

The rearrangement links TRBV6-1 to TRBJ2-1, with unresolved D. The germline V and J ends were trimmed by 1 base and 0 bases, with 4 bases remaining between them. The CDR3 runs 14 residues. The germline V gene has CDR1 MNHNS and CDR2 SASEGT. CDR3 sequence: CASSEGGSYNEQFF. The CDR3 DNA follows: TGTGCCAGCAGTGAAGGCGGCTCCTACAATGAGCAGTTCTTC.

This clone was seen only once. CDR3 in DNA: TGCGCCAGCAGCGGTAGCTCCTACAATGAGCAGTTCTTC. As protein: CASSGSSYNEQFF. This rearrangement joins TRBV5-1 to TRBJ2-1; D remains ambiguous. The CDR3 has 13 residues. Germline-derived CDR1 and CDR2 are SGHRS and YFSETQ. The V and J ends lost 4 bases and 0 bases respectively, with 5 bases between them.

This clone appeared a single time. The chain employs TRBV7-6 and TRBJ1-1; TRBD1 might be the D (6 bases). This CDR3 comprises 15 residues. Germline V gives CDR1 SGHVS, CDR2 FNYEAQ. Trimming stripped 1 base from V and 0 bases from J, with 9 bases between. CDR3 sequence reads: CASSLGGGMNTEAFF. The DNA of the CDR3 is TGTGCCAGCAGCTTAGGGGGGGGCATGAACACTGAAGCTTTCTTT.

This chain joins TRBV5-1 and TRBJ2-7, with a possible D match to TRBD1 (6 bases). The germline V gene has CDR1 SGHRS and CDR2 YFSETQ. V was clipped by 2 bases and J by 6 bases, with 18 bases between them. CDR3 size: 15 residues. The CDR3 region is CASSFRDPTQGEQYF. CDR3 nucleotide sequence: TGCGCCAGCAGCTTCCGGGACCCGACACAGGGCGAGCAGTACTTC.

This chain uses TRBV27 with TRBJ1-5; D uncertain. V was trimmed by 5 bases and J by 9 bases, leaving 17 bases between them. Looked up from germline, CDR1 is MNHEY and CDR2 is SMNVEV (reference sequence). CDR3 length equals 14 residues. The CDR3 nucleotides are TGTGCCAGCAGTCAACGTTCTACAATCATGCCCCAGCATTTT. This sequence encodes CASSQRSTIMPQHF.

This chain links TRBV5-8 with TRBJ1-4, with TRBD1 as a possible D gene (5 bases). Trimming shortened V by 4 bases and J by 2 bases, and 15 bases separated the two germline ends. In germline, CDR1 is SGHTS, CDR2 YDEGEE. This CDR3 region has 16 residues. The CDR3 bases are TGTGCCAGCAGCCGATCCTCCGGGACGACTAATGAAAAACTGTTTTTT. Encoded protein: CASSRSSGTTNEKLFF.

V usage is TRBV4-1 and J usage is TRBJ2-7, with a tentative D call TRBD1 (6 bases). V gave up 8 bases and J gave up 3 bases, with 20 bases separating them. This CDR3 contains 15 residues. Germline lookup yields CDR1 MGHRA and CDR2 YSYEKL. This chain's CDR3 is CASGDNGTPLYEQYF. The CDR3 nucleotides read TGCGCCAGCGGGGACAACGGGACCCCCCTCTACGAGCAGTACTTC.

The chain couples TRBV7-9 to TRBJ1-4; TRBD1 might be the D (6 bases). V was pared by 5 bases and J by 5 bases, with 18 bases between. Germline CDR1 and CDR2: SEHNR and FQNEAQ (reference sequence). The CDR3 runs 16 residues. CDR3 nucleotide sequence: TGTGCCAGCAGCATTTATCAAGGGAGGGGGAATGAAAAACTGTTTTTT. Translation: CASSIYQGRGNEKLFF. The full variable domain, rest sourced from reference TRBV7-9 and TRBJ1-4, is DTGVSQNPRHKITKRGQNVTFRCDPISEHNRLYWYRQTLGQGPEFLTYFQNEAQLEKSRLLSDRFSAERPKGSFSTLEIQRTEQGDSAMYLCASSIYQGRGNEKLFFGSGTQLSVL.

CDR3 sequence: CASSLILFTEQYF. The CDR3 DNA reads TGTGCCAGCAGCTTAATTCTATTTACTGAGCAGTACTTC. The chain recombines TRBV7-2 with TRBJ2-7; D call uncertain. The V gene's germline CDR1 is SGHTA and CDR2 FQGNSA. V gave up 2 bases and J gave up 7 bases, with 12 bases separating them. The CDR3 runs 13 residues.

J is TRBJ2-1 and V is TRBV9; 8 positions match TRBD1. CDR1 and CDR2 (germline): SGDLS, YYNGEE. The V and J ends lost 3 bases and 7 bases, in that order; junction bases with no gene match: 6. This CDR3 contains 14 residues. CDR3 loop: CASSAGQGWNEQFF. The CDR3 nucleotides are TGTGCCAGCAGCGCTGGACAGGGATGGAATGAGCAGTTCTTC.

V is TRBV5-1 and J is TRBJ2-2, with D possibly TRBD1 on 5 matching bases. V was shortened by 1 base and J by 1 base, with 8 bases between the two germline ends. The CDR3 extends over 15 amino acids. CDR1 SGHRS and CDR2 YFSETQ come from the germline V gene. The CDR3 here is CASSLWGENTGELFF. The CDR3, as DNA: TGCGCCAGCAGCTTGTGGGGCGAGAACACCGGGGAGCTGTTTTTT.

J is TRBJ1-4 and V is TRBV7-9, with 12 bases matching TRBD1. Trimming removed 3 bases from V and 3 bases from J; junction bases left unmatched: 11. CDR1 SEHNR and CDR2 FQNEAQ come from the germline V gene (reference sequence). The CDR3 totals 19 residues. CDR3 coding DNA: TGTGCCAGCAGCTTCCCGGACTGGGGACAGGGGGCATCTAATGAAAAACTGTTTTTT. Amino acids: CASSFPDWGQGASNEKLFF. Full variable domain (rest looked up from reference TRBV7-9 and TRBJ1-4): DTGVSQNPRHKITKRGQNVTFRCDPISEHNRLYWYRQTLGQGPEFLTYFQNEAQLEKSRLLSDRFSAERPKGSFSTLEIQRTEQGDSAMYLCASSFPDWGQGASNEKLFFGSGTQLSVL.

The J gene is TRBJ1-1, the V gene TRBV7-9, with D uncertain. V was pared by 5 bases and J by 4 bases, with 20 bases between. This CDR3 has 16 residues. Germline loops: CDR1 SEHNR, CDR2 FQNEAQ (reference sequence). The CDR3 here is CASSRTGPRGSTEAFF. The CDR3 region has the DNA TGTGCCAGCAGCCGTACCGGGCCCCGAGGAAGCACTGAAGCTTTCTTT.